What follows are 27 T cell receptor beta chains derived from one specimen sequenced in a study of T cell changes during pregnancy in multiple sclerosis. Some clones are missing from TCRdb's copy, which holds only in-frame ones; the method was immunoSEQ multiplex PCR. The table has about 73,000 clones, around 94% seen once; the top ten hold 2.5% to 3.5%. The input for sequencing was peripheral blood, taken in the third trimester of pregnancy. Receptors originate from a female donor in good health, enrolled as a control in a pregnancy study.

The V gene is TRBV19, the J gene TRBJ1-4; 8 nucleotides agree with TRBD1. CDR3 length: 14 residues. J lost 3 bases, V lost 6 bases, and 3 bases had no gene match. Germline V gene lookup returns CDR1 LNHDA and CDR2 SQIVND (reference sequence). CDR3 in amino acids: CASRGQGSNEKLFF. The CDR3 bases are TGTGCCAGTAGAGGACAGGGTTCTAATGAAAAACTGTTTTTT.

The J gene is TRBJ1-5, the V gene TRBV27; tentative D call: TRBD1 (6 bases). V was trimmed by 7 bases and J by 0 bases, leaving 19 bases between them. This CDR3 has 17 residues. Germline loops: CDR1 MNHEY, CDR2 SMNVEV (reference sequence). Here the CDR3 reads CASKCDRTTYSNQPQHF. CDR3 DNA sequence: TGTGCCAGCAAGTGTGACAGGACGACATATAGCAATCAGCCCCAGCATTTT.

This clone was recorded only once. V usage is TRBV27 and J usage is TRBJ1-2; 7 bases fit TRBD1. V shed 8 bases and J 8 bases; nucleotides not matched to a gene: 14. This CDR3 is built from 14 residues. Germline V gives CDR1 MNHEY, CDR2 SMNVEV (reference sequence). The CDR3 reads CASARQGWTEGYTF. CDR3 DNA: TGTGCCAGCGCACGACAGGGTTGGACGGAGGGCTACACCTTC.

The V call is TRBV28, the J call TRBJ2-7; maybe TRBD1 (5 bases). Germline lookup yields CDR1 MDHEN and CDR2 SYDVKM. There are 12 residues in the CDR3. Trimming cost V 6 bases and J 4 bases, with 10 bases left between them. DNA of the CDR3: TGTGCCAGCAGACCTCAGGGTTACGAGCAGTACTTC. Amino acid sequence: CASRPQGYEQYF.

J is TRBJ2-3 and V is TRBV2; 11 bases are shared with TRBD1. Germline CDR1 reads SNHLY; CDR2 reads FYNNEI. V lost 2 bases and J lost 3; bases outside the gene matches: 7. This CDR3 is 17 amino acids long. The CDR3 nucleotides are TGTGCCAGCAGTGAATTGGAGGGGACAGGGGGGACAGATACGCAGTATTTT. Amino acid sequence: CASSELEGTGGTDTQYF.

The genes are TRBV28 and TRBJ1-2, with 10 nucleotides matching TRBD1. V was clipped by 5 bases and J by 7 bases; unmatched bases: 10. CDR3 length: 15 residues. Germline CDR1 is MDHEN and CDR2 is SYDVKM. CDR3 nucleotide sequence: TGTGCCAGCAGTCCCGCTGGACAGGGGGTGGGTGGCTACACCTTC. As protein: CASSPAGQGVGGYTF.

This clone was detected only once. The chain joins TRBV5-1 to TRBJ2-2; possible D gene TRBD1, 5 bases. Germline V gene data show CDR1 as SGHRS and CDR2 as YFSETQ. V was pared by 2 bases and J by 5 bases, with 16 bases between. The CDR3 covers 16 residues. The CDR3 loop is CASSFHGPGATGELFF. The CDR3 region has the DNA TGCGCCAGCAGCTTTCACGGCCCTGGGGCTACCGGGGAGCTGTTTTTT.

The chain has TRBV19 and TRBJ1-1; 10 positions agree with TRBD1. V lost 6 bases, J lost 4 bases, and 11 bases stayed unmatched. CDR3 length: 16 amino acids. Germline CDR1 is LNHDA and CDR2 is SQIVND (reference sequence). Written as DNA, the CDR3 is TGTGCCAGTAGGGGACCGACAGGGGGCGCCGGCACTGAAGCTTTCTTT. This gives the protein CASRGPTGGAGTEAFF. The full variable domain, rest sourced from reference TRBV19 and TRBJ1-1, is DGGITQSPKYLFRKEGQNVTLSCEQNLNHDAMYWYRQDPGQGLRLIYYSQIVNDFQKGDIAEGYSVSREKKESFPLTVTSAQKNPTAFYLCASRGPTGGAGTEAFFGQGTRLTVV.

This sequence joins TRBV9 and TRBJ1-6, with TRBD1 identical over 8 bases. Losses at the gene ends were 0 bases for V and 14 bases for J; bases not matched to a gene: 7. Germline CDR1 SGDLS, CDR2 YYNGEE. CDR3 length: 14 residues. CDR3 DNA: TGTGCCAGCAGCGTAGAGGACAGGGCGAAGACCCTCCACTTT. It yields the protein CASSVEDRAKTLHF.

CDR3 residues: CASSYGGLNTEAFF. The CDR3 nucleotides read TGTGCCAGCAGTTACGGAGGGTTGAACACTGAAGCTTTCTTT. This chain joins TRBV6-5 and TRBJ1-1; D gene ambiguous. Germline CDR1 MNHEY, CDR2 SVGAGI. V was clipped by 2 bases and J by 0 bases, with 7 bases between them. CDR3 length: 14 residues.

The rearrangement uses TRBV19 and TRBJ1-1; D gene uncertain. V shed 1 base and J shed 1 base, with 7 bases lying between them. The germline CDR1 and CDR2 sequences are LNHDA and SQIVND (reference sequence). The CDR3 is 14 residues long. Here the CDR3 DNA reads TGTGCCAGTAGTATAGTCAACACGAACACTGAAGCTTTCTTT. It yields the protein CASSIVNTNTEAFF. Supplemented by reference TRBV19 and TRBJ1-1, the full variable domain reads DGGITQSPKYLFRKEGQNVTLSCEQNLNHDAMYWYRQDPGQGLRLIYYSQIVNDFQKGDIAEGYSVSREKKESFPLTVTSAQKNPTAFYLCASSIVNTNTEAFFGQGTRLTVV.

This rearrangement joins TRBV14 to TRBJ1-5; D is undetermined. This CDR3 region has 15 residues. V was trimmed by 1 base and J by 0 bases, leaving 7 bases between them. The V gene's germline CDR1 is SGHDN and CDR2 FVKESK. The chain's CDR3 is CASSQAVVSNQPQHF. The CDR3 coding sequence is TGTGCCAGCAGCCAAGCAGTCGTTAGCAATCAGCCCCAGCATTTT.

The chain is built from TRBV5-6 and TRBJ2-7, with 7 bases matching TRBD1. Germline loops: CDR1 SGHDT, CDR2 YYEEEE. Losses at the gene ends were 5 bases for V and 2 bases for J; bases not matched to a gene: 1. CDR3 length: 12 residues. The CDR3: CASSGQAYEQYF. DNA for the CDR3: TGTGCCAGCAGTGGACAGGCCTACGAGCAGTACTTC. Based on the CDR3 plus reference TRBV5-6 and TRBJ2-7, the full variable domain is DAGVTQSPTHLIKTRGQQVTLRCSPKSGHDTVSWYQQALGQGPQFIFQYYEEEERQRGNFPDRFSGHQFPNYSSELNVNALLLGDSALYLCASSGQAYEQYFGPGTRLTVT.

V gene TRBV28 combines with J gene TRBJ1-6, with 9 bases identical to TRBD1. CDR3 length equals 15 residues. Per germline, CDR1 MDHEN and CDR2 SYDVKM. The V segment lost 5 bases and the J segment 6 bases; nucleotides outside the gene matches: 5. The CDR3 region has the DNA TGTGCCAGCAGTCAGGGACAGGGAAGTAATTCACCCCTCCACTTT. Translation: CASSQGQGSNSPLHF.

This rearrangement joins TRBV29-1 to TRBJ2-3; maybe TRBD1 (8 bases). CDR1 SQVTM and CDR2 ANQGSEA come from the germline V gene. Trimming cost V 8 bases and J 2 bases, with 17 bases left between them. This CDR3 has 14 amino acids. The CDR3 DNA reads TGCAGCACAAACAGGGGGGGATCCACAGATACGCAGTATTTT. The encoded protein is CSTNRGGSTDTQYF.

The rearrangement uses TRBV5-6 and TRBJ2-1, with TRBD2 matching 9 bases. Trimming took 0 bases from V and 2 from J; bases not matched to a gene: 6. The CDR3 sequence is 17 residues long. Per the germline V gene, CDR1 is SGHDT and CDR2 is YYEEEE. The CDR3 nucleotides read TGTGCCAGCAGCTTGGTAGGTCTAGCGGGACCCTACAATGAGCAGTTCTTC. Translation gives CASSLVGLAGPYNEQFF.

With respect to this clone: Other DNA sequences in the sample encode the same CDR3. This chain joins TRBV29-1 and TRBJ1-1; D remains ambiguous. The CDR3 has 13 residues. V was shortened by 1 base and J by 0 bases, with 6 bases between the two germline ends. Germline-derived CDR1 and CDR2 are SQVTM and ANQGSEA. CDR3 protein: CSVEGRVNTEAFF. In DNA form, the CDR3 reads TGCAGCGTTGAAGGGCGGGTGAACACTGAAGCTTTCTTT.

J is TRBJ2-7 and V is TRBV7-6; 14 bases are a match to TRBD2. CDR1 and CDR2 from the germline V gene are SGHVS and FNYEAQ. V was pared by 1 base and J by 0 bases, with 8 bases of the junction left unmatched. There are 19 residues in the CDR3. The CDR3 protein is CASSLEPGLAGVSSYEQYF. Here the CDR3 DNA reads TGTGCCAGCAGCTTAGAACCGGGACTAGCGGGAGTCTCCTCCTACGAGCAGTACTTC.

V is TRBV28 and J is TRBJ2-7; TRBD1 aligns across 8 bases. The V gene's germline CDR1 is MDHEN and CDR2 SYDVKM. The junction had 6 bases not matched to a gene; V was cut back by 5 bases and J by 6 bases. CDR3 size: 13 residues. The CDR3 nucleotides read TGTGCCAGCAGTCAGATCGACAGGGGCGAGCAGTACTTC. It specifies CASSQIDRGEQYF.

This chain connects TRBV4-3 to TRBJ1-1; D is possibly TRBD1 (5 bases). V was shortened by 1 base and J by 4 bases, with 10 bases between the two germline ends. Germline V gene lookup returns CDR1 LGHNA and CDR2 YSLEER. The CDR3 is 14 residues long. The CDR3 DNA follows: TGCGCCAGCAGCCAAGTCGGGGGGGGCACTGAAGCTTTCTTT. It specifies CASSQVGGGTEAFF.

This chain's CDR3 is CASSFDSYSYEQYF. The CDR3 DNA sequence: TGTGCCAGCAGCTTCGACTCCTACTCCTACGAGCAGTACTTC. This chain connects TRBV5-4 to TRBJ2-7; no clear D gene. The CDR3 is 14 amino acids. Trimming took 2 bases from V and 0 from J, leaving 9 bases between them. CDR1 SGHNT and CDR2 YYREEE come from the germline V gene (reference sequence).

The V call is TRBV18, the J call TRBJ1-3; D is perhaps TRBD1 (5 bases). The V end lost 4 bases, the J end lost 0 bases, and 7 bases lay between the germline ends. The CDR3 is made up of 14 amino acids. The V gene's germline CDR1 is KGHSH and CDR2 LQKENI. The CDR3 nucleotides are TGTGCCAGCTCACAGGACACCTCTGGAAACACCATATATTTT. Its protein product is CASSQDTSGNTIYF.

The CDR3 DNA sequence: TGTGCCAGCAGTTCAGTATATGGGGGACACTTGAACACTGAAGCTTTCTTT. Residues: CASSSVYGGHLNTEAFF. The chain links TRBV27 to TRBJ1-1, with D tentatively TRBD1 (6 bases). Between the trimmed V and J ends, which lost 4 bases and 0 bases, there was a span of 18 bases. The CDR3 is 17 amino acids. CDR1 MNHEY and CDR2 SMNVEV come from the germline V gene (reference sequence).

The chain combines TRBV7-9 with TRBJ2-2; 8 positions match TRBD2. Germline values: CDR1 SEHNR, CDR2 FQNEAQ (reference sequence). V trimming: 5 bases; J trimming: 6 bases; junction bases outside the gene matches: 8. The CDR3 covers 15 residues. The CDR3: CASSPSGRLAGELFF. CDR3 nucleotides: TGTGCCAGCAGCCCCAGCGGGAGACTTGCCGGGGAGCTGTTTTTT.

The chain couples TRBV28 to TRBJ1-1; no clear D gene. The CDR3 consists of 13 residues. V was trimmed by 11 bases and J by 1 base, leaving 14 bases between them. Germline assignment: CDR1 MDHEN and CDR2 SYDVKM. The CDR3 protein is CAGGGYGNTEAFF. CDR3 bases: TGTGCCGGAGGAGGGTACGGGAACACTGAAGCTTTCTTT. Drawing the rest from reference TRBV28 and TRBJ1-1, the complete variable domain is DVKVTQSSRYLVKRTGEKVFLECVQDMDHENMFWYRQDPGLGLRLIYFSYDVKMKEKGDIPEGYSVSREKKERFSLILESASTNQTSMYLCAGGGYGNTEAFFGQGTRLTVV.

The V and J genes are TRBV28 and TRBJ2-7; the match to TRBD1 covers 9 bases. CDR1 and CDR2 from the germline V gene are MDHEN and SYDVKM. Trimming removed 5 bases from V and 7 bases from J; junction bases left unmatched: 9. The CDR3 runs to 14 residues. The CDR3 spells CASSPGTGFREQYF. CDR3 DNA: TGTGCCAGCAGTCCCGGGACAGGGTTTAGGGAGCAGTACTTC.

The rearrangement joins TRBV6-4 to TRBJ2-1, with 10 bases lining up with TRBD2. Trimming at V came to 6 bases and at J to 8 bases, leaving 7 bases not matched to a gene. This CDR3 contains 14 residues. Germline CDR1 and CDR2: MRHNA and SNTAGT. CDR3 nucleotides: TGTGCCAGCAGCTCCAGCGGGGGGGCGGATGAGCAGTTCTTC. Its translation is CASSSSGGADEQFF.